This record concerns one TCR beta chain sequence. The antigen remains undetermined. This CDR3 has 14 residues. The timepoints at which blood was sampled were baseline, cycle 4 day 1, and cycle 7 day 1. The data belong to a study of OX40 agonist ivuxolimab in advanced cancers. Study-wide context: Patient treatment consisted of intravenous ivuxolimab administration every 2 weeks at 0.01 to 10 mg/kg. Prior anti-PD-1, anti-PD-L1 or anti-CTLA-4 therapy did not bar entry, and about 40% had some. Whole-study results and caveats: In CD8+ T cells, expanded clones were on average more numerous than in CD4+.

The protocol was immunoSEQ multiplex PCR, while the TCRdb copy is restricted to in-frame clones and leaves out a portion. The sample has about 70,000 clones, about 81% seen once. The sample consisted of CD4+ or CD8+ T cells sorted from blood, taken in a trial of the OX40 agonist ivuxolimab. The genes are TRBV21-1 and TRBJ1-5. TRBV21-1 is deemed a pseudogene. This TCR was sampled from an adult with an advanced solid tumor such as melanoma, head and neck, liver or kidney cancer. CDR3 sequence: CASSWGGYGQPQHF. In DNA form, the CDR3 reads TGTGCCAGCTCCTGGGGAGGGTACGGTCAGCCCCAGCATTTT.